This T cell receptor (beta chain) was recovered during a study of T cell changes during pregnancy in multiple sclerosis. The CDR3 is 12 residues long. CDR1 is SGHTA, CDR2 FQGNSA, per germline. Trimming cost V 2 bases and J 3 bases, with 5 bases left between them. This table comes from immunoSEQ multiplex PCR, and its TCRdb copy is limited to in-frame clones, with some not included. This table has 30,000 to 40,000 clones, approximately 94% appearing once. The sequenced sample was CD4+ T cells from peripheral blood mononuclear cells, obtained in the second trimester of pregnancy. The chain uses TRBV7-2 and TRBJ2-7; D remains ambiguous. This clonotype was sampled from a female donor with multiple sclerosis, enrolled in a pregnancy study. The CDR3 spells CASSLWSYEQYF. In nucleotides, the CDR3 is TGTGCCAGCAGCTTATGGAGCTACGAGCAGTACTTC.